This entry lists 19 T cell receptor beta chains sequenced from one sample in a study of shared clonotypes between healthy human individuals. Generated by immunoSEQ multiplex PCR, the TCRdb table keeps only in-frame clones and is missing some. The data show roughly 2.1 million clones, roughly 91% seen once. As defined, naive CD8 cells were CD45RO-negative and positively selected for CCR7, with terminally differentiated effector memory CD45RA+ cells excluded. Sequenced: naive CD8+ T cells from PBMCs. The source is a man aged 18 to 29 in good health. Some clones in this sample may be carry-over from other donors' samples.

The CDR3 loop reads CASSSAGPTTNEKLFF. CDR3 in DNA: TGTGCCAGCAGTTCTGCCGGCCCAACAACTAATGAAAAACTGTTTTTT. The chain has TRBV28 and TRBJ1-4; D is unclear. The ends were cut back, 4 bases at V and 0 bases at J, with 12 bases in the middle. The V gene's germline CDR1 is MDHEN and CDR2 SYDVKM. CDR3 length equals 16 residues.

V gene TRBV19 combines with J gene TRBJ2-7; D remains unclear. This CDR3 region has 15 residues. V shed 5 bases and J shed 0 bases, with 14 bases lying between them. Germline values: CDR1 LNHDA, CDR2 SQIVND (reference sequence). CDR3 loop: CASSEQTLDSYEQYF. Written as DNA, the CDR3 is TGTGCCAGTAGTGAACAAACACTCGACTCCTACGAGCAGTACTTC.

The gene calls are TRBV5-1 and TRBJ2-7; 8 positions match TRBD1. V lost 3 bases and J lost 2; bases outside the gene matches: 4. The CDR3 has 14 amino acids. Germline V lookup: CDR1 SGHRS, CDR2 YFSETQ. As DNA, the CDR3 is TGCGCCAGCAGCTACCGGACAGGGACCTACGAGCAGTACTTC. It yields the protein CASSYRTGTYEQYF. The full variable domain, rest sourced from reference TRBV5-1 and TRBJ2-7, is KAGVTQTPRYLIKTRGQQVTLSCSPISGHRSVSWYQQTPGQGLQFLFEYFSETQRNKGNFPGRFSGRQFSNSRSEMNVSTLELGDSALYLCASSYRTGTYEQYFGPGTRLTVT.

V and J are TRBV5-1 and TRBJ2-1; D not resolved. From germline, CDR1 is SGHRS and CDR2 YFSETQ. The CDR3 loop spans 16 amino acids. Trimming stripped 0 bases from V and 8 bases from J, with 18 bases between. The CDR3, as DNA: TGCGCCAGCAGCTTGGGGTCGGAACCCCCCTGGGATGAGCAGTTCTTC. Its translation: CASSLGSEPPWDEQFF.

The chain joins TRBV5-8 to TRBJ2-6; D gene unclear. The CDR3 is 19 residues long. V was cut by 1 base and J by 1 base, with 18 bases left in between. Germline V gene sequence: CDR1 SGHTS, CDR2 YDEGEE. The CDR3 loop reads CASSLYYGRKTSGANVLTF. In DNA form, the CDR3 reads TGTGCCAGCAGCTTGTATTACGGCAGGAAGACGTCTGGGGCCAACGTCCTGACTTTC.

The chain is built from TRBV7-6 and TRBJ1-4; D is perhaps TRBD1 (6 bases). Germline loops: CDR1 SGHVS, CDR2 FNYEAQ. Deletions cut 5 bases from V and 5 bases from J, with 12 bases between. CDR3 length: 14 residues. The CDR3 region has the DNA TGTGCCAGCAGCCGGACAACAGGGAATGAAAAACTGTTTTTT. Translating gives CASSRTTGNEKLFF. Together with reference TRBV7-6 and TRBJ1-4, the CDR3 gives the full variable domain: GAGVSQSPRYKVTKRGQDVALRCDPISGHVSLYWYRQALGQGPEFLTYFNYEAQQDKSGLPNDRFSAERPEGSISTLTIQRTEQRDSAMYRCASSRTTGNEKLFFGSGTQLSVL.

The chain links TRBV11-3 to TRBJ2-2; 10 bases are shared with TRBD1. Germline CDR1 and CDR2: SGHNT and YENEEA. The CDR3 loop spans 18 amino acids. The V and J ends lost 2 bases and 4 bases, in that order; junction bases with no gene match: 10. CDR3 sequence (DNA): TGTGCCAGCAGCTTACAATCCGGGACAGGGGTTGGCACCGGGGAGCTGTTTTTT. Protein product: CASSLQSGTGVGTGELFF.

V usage is TRBV29-1 and J usage is TRBJ2-7, with D hard to call. Germline CDR1 reads SQVTM; CDR2 reads ANQGSEA. V gave up 6 bases and J gave up 0 bases, with 9 bases separating them. CDR3 length equals 12 residues. This chain's CDR3 is CSVIASSYEQYF. The CDR3, as DNA: TGCAGCGTGATCGCTAGCTCCTACGAGCAGTACTTC.

The V and J genes are TRBV5-1 and TRBJ1-1; 7 bases align to TRBD1. The germline gives CDR1 SGHRS, CDR2 YFSETQ. Germline trimming cut 1 base from V and 6 bases from J; bases unmatched to any gene: 12. The CDR3 has 16 residues. The CDR3, as DNA: TGCGCCAGCAGCTTGTGGCGAATAGGGGGCTCGGCTGAAGCTTTCTTT. It specifies CASSLWRIGGSAEAFF.

The chain recombines TRBV30 with TRBJ2-7; perhaps TRBD2 as D (6 bases). The CDR3 spans 13 residues. V dropped 8 bases and J dropped 5 bases, with 19 bases sitting between them. CDR1 and CDR2 (germline): GTSNPN, SVGIG (reference sequence). The CDR3 loop is CAQSSGVLHEQYF. The CDR3 nucleotides are TGTGCCCAATCGTCGGGGGTTTTGCACGAGCAGTACTTC.

A single count supports this clone. The chain links TRBV7-6 to TRBJ1-2; 7 nucleotides align to TRBD1. The germline gives CDR1 SGHVS, CDR2 FNYEAQ. The junction had 15 bases not matched to a gene; V was cut back by 5 bases and J by 6 bases. The CDR3 loop spans 16 amino acids. The CDR3 protein is CASSPRGSQGMNGYTF. As DNA, the CDR3 is TGTGCCAGCAGCCCCCGGGGTTCACAGGGGATGAATGGCTACACCTTC.

The V and J genes are TRBV7-9 and TRBJ1-2; D gene ambiguous. Looked up from germline, CDR1 is SEHNR and CDR2 is FQNEAQ (reference sequence). This CDR3 is 14 amino acids long. V lost 1 base to trimming and J lost 9 bases, with 15 bases between them. CDR3: CASSLGGRVESYTF. The CDR3 DNA follows: TGTGCCAGCAGCTTAGGTGGGCGGGTGGAGAGCTACACCTTC.

This chain joins TRBV4-3 and TRBJ2-3; the D is unclear. This CDR3 region has 14 residues. V was cut by 0 bases and J by 4 bases, with 8 bases left in between. Germline V gene data show CDR1 as LGHNA and CDR2 as YSLEER. The CDR3 is CASSQDSGADTQYF. CDR3 bases: TGCGCCAGCAGCCAAGATTCAGGCGCAGATACGCAGTATTTT.

A note on this clone: The sample carries other DNA sequences with the same CDR3. The chain couples TRBV11-2 to TRBJ2-1, with a tentative D call TRBD1 (5 bases). Per germline, CDR1 SGHAT and CDR2 FQNNGV. The V end was cut by 2 bases, the J end by 1 base, with 9 bases between. The CDR3 has 15 residues. The DNA of the CDR3 is TGTGCCAGCAGCTTATTGGCAGGGTCCTACAATGAGCAGTTCTTC. Residues: CASSLLAGSYNEQFF. The full variable domain, its missing parts supplied by reference TRBV11-2 and TRBJ2-1, is EAGVAQSPRYKIIEKRQSVAFWCNPISGHATLYWYQQILGQGPKLLIQFQNNGVVDDSQLPKDRFSAERLKGVDSTLKIQPAKLEDSAVYLCASSLLAGSYNEQFFGPGTRLTVL.

The V and J genes are TRBV6-6 and TRBJ1-2; D remains ambiguous. V was clipped by 0 bases and J by 3 bases, with 8 bases between them. The CDR3 has 14 amino acids. The germline gives CDR1 MNHNY, CDR2 SVGAGI (reference sequence). CDR3 sequence reads: CASSYSAPHYGYTF. The CDR3 DNA sequence: TGTGCCAGCAGTTACTCGGCACCCCACTATGGCTACACCTTC.

V and J are TRBV15 and TRBJ1-5; D is ambiguous. The length of the CDR3 is 15 residues. Germline CDR1 and CDR2: LNHNV and YYDKDF (reference sequence). V lost 5 bases and J lost 0, with 11 bases in between. The CDR3 DNA reads TGTGCCACCAGCCCCGGGCCCAATAGCAATCAGCCCCAGCATTTT. Translation: CATSPGPNSNQPQHF.

This chain connects TRBV27 to TRBJ1-1, with D tentatively TRBD1 (6 bases). This CDR3 contains 15 residues. Trimming cost V 4 bases and J 0 bases, with 12 bases left between them. Per the germline V gene, CDR1 is MNHEY and CDR2 is SMNVEV (reference sequence). CDR3 region: CASSSTGTMNTEAFF. The DNA of the CDR3 is TGTGCCAGCAGTTCTACAGGGACAATGAACACTGAAGCTTTCTTT.

This chain joins TRBV10-3 and TRBJ2-5; the D is unclear. The CDR3 covers 14 residues. V was shortened by 6 bases and J by 5 bases, with 16 bases between the two germline ends. The V gene's germline CDR1 is ENHRY and CDR2 SYGVKD. CDR3 sequence (DNA): TGTGCCATCAGCGGCAGCTTGGGATGGGAGACCCAGTACTTC. It specifies CAISGSLGWETQYF.

A word on this clone: This specimen includes other DNA sequences encoding the same CDR3. The chain links TRBV28 to TRBJ2-3; 9 nucleotides match TRBD2. Germline lookup yields CDR1 MDHEN and CDR2 SYDVKM. With 6 bases clipped from V and 2 bases from J, the junction kept 3 bases outside the gene matches. The CDR3 length is 14 residues. DNA for the CDR3: TGTGCCAGCAGCTTAGCGGGAGCCACAGATACGCAGTATTTT. Translation: CASSLAGATDTQYF.